One sample yielded the 21 T cell receptor beta chains listed below, sequenced in a study of shared clonotypes between healthy human individuals. Profiled with immunoSEQ multiplex PCR; TCRdb holds only in-frame clones, not every one. The sample records fewer than 500,000 clones, roughly 85% being singletons. Sequencing was done on a sample of PBMCs. The receptors originated from a woman between 40 and 50 years old in good health. Some clones in this sample may be carry-over from other donors' samples.

As regards this clone: A single base separates this from a much larger clone, so it may be a read error. The chain is built from TRBV6-6 and TRBJ2-1, with D hard to call. This CDR3 spans 11 amino acids. Trimming cost V 6 bases and J 2 bases, with 2 bases left between them. Per the germline V gene, CDR1 is MNHNY and CDR2 is SVGAGI (reference sequence). The CDR3 region is CASSPYNEQFF. The DNA for the CDR3 is TGTGCCAGCAGCCCCTACAATGAGCAGTTCTTC.

In its sample, this clone was seen a few times. An end of the junction does not agree with germline; a read error may underlie this. The genes are TRBV6-5 and TRBJ2-7; TRBD1 matches 9 bases. This CDR3 comprises 15 residues. Germline CDR1 is MNHEY and CDR2 is SVGAGI. The CDR3 bases are TGTGCCAGCAGTACGCCCCGGACAGGGGTCTACGGGCAGTACTTC. This encodes CASSTPRTGVYGQYF.

The rearrangement joins TRBV2 to TRBJ1-1; possible D gene TRBD1, 6 bases. The CDR3 is 14 residues long. V was pared by 2 bases and J by 9 bases, with 16 bases between. Germline values: CDR1 SNHLY, CDR2 FYNNEI. The DNA of the CDR3 is TGTGCCAGCAGTGAACGGAGGGACGGGGGCAAAGCTTTCTTT. Protein sequence: CASSERRDGGKAFF.

In its sample, this clone was seen once. The V and J genes are TRBV9 and TRBJ2-7; the D gene could be TRBD1 or TRBD2 (5 bases each). Germline CDR1 and CDR2: SGDLS and YYNGEE. The CDR3 extends over 15 amino acids. Trimming cost V 0 bases and J 0 bases, with 10 bases left between them. This CDR3 is CASSVEPGSSYEQYF. The CDR3 nucleotides read TGTGCCAGCAGCGTAGAGCCAGGGAGCTCCTACGAGCAGTACTTC.

The DNA of the CDR3 is TGTGCCACCAGCAGCGCCTCTAGTGGTTGGTACAATGAGCAGTTCTTC. Translated, it gives CATSSASSGWYNEQFF. The chain carries TRBV15 and TRBJ2-1, with no clear D. This CDR3 contains 16 residues. Germline-derived CDR1 and CDR2 are LNHNV and YYDKDF (reference sequence). The V and J ends lost 3 bases and 4 bases respectively, with 16 bases between them.

This clone has more than one count but fewer than ten. The rearrangement uses TRBV2 and TRBJ2-7; 8 bases agree with TRBD2. CDR3 size: 13 residues. Germline V CDR1 and CDR2: SNHLY, FYNNEI. Trimming took 7 bases from V and 3 from J; bases not matched to a gene: 5. The CDR3 reads CASIRSGGYEQYF. Here the CDR3 DNA reads TGTGCCAGCATTCGGAGCGGGGGCTACGAGCAGTACTTC. Based on the CDR3 plus reference TRBV2 and TRBJ2-7, the full variable domain is EPEVTQTPSHQVTQMGQEVILRCVPISNHLYFYWYRQILGQKVEFLVSFYNNEISEKSEIFDDQFSVERPDGSNFTLKIRSTKLEDSAMYFCASIRSGGYEQYFGPGTRLTVT.

The chain couples TRBV19 to TRBJ1-1, with no clear D. Trimming pared 4 bases from V and 1 base from J, leaving 10 bases between. The V gene's germline CDR1 is LNHDA and CDR2 SQIVND (reference sequence). CDR3 length: 14 residues. This chain's CDR3 is CASSKASRNTEAFF. The CDR3 coding sequence is TGTGCCAGTAGTAAAGCCAGTCGGAACACTGAAGCTTTCTTT.

This chain uses TRBV2 with TRBJ2-5, with TRBD1 matching 9 bases. The CDR3 is made up of 14 amino acids. Germline CDR1 and CDR2: SNHLY and FYNNEI. V gave up 4 bases and J gave up 5 bases; unmatched junction bases: 5. The CDR3 spells CASSVGQGLETQYF. In nucleotides, the CDR3 is TGTGCCAGCAGTGTGGGACAGGGATTGGAGACCCAGTACTTC.

This clone is a singleton in its sample. The rearrangement joins TRBV28 to TRBJ2-1; 9 nucleotides agree with TRBD1. CDR3 length equals 12 residues. The trim removed 8 bases at V and 7 bases at J, leaving 3 bases unmatched. Germline loops: CDR1 MDHEN, CDR2 SYDVKM. For the CDR3, the DNA is TGTGCCAGCCTGGGACAGGGTAATGAGCAGTTCTTC. Its translation: CASLGQGNEQFF. The entire variable domain, with the rest obtained from reference TRBV28 and TRBJ2-1, is as follows: DVKVTQSSRYLVKRTGEKVFLECVQDMDHENMFWYRQDPGLGLRLIYFSYDVKMKEKGDIPEGYSVSREKKERFSLILESASTNQTSMYLCASLGQGNEQFFGPGTRLTVL.

A remark on this clone: Germline and junction disagree at one end, which may indicate a read error. The chain has TRBV5-1 and TRBJ2-7; D gene ambiguous. The V gene's germline CDR1 is SGHRS and CDR2 YFSETQ. The CDR3 runs 11 residues. The CDR3 reads CASSSSGPLHF. The DNA for the CDR3 is TGCGCCAGCAGCTCATCCGGGCCTCTTCACTTC.

The V and J genes are TRBV7-9 and TRBJ1-3; possibly TRBD1 for D (5 bases). The CDR3 is 14 amino acids. The V gene lost 11 bases and the J gene lost 2 bases, with 16 bases spanning the gap. Germline loops: CDR1 SEHNR, CDR2 FQNEAQ (reference sequence). In DNA form, the CDR3 reads TGTGCCGGCCGGGACTACAAGGCTGGAAACACCATATATTTT. This codes for CAGRDYKAGNTIYF.

Ten or more counts support this clone. Additional DNA sequences in this sample encode the identical CDR3. V and J are TRBV30 and TRBJ2-7; D not certain. The CDR3 length is 11 residues. Looked up from germline, CDR1 is GTSNPN and CDR2 is SVGIG (reference sequence). The V end lost 1 base, the J end lost 4 bases, and 5 bases lay between the germline ends. The CDR3 coding sequence is TGTGCCTGGAGTGGAAATTACGAGCAGTACTTC. Amino acid sequence: CAWSGNYEQYF.

J is TRBJ1-1 and V is TRBV18; 7 bases line up with TRBD1. Looked up from germline, CDR1 is KGHSH and CDR2 is LQKENI. The CDR3 extends over 15 amino acids. V lost 0 bases to trimming and J lost 7 bases; unmatched junction nucleotides: 8. Here the CDR3 reads CASSPPKGAPSEAFF. The CDR3 region has the DNA TGTGCCAGCTCACCACCGAAGGGGGCGCCCAGTGAAGCTTTCTTT.

This rearrangement joins TRBV7-8 to TRBJ2-7, with 8 bases fitting TRBD2. J was trimmed by 0 bases and V by 1 base; bases with no gene match: 5. Germline V CDR1 and CDR2: SGHVS, FQNEAQ. The CDR3 contains 16 residues. CDR3 region: CASSLEGGRYSYEQYF. The CDR3 DNA follows: TGTGCCAGCAGCTTAGAAGGCGGGAGGTACTCCTACGAGCAGTACTTC.

V is TRBV2 and J is TRBJ2-5; TRBD2 matches 9 bases. CDR3 size: 15 residues. Germline V gene sequence: CDR1 SNHLY, CDR2 FYNNEI. With 7 bases clipped from V and 4 bases from J, the junction kept 10 bases outside the gene matches. As DNA, the CDR3 is TGTGCCAGCAAGGGTAGCGGGAGTTCTCCAGAGACCCAGTACTTC. It translates to CASKGSGSSPETQYF.

In its sample, this clone was seen once. Distinct nucleotide sequences in the sample also encode this CDR3. J is TRBJ1-1 and V is TRBV5-1; no clear D gene. The CDR3 runs 13 residues. V lost 5 bases, J lost 0 bases, and 8 bases lay in between. The germline V gene has CDR1 SGHRS and CDR2 YFSETQ. The CDR3: CASSYRLNTEAFF. DNA for the CDR3: TGCGCCAGCAGTTATAGGCTGAACACTGAAGCTTTCTTT.

The gene calls are TRBV30 and TRBJ2-5; tentatively, D is TRBD1 (5 bases). Germline V lookup: CDR1 GTSNPN, CDR2 SVGIG (reference sequence). The length of the CDR3 is 13 residues. V was pared by 1 base and J by 4 bases, with 10 bases between. CDR3 protein: CAWSAGSRETQYF. DNA of the CDR3: TGTGCCTGGAGTGCAGGGTCCAGAGAGACCCAGTACTTC. Complete variable domain (other parts from reference TRBV30 and TRBJ2-5): SQTIHQWPATLVQPVGSPLSLECTVEGTSNPNLYWYRQAAGRGLQLLFYSVGIGQISSEVPQNLSASRPQDRQFILSSKKLLLSDSGFYLCAWSAGSRETQYFGPGTRLLVL.

This clone has ten or more counts. The identical CDR3 is also encoded by other nucleotide sequences in the sample. The chain combines TRBV7-2 with TRBJ2-2; TRBD2 matches at 15 bases. Germline V CDR1 and CDR2: SGHTA, FQGNSA. The ends lost 3 bases at V and 5 bases at J; junction bases unmatched: 4. The CDR3 spans 17 residues. The DNA for the CDR3 is TGTGCCAGCAGCTTGGGACTAGCGGGAGGATCGACCGGGGAGCTGTTTTTT. Residues: CASSLGLAGGSTGELFF.

The chain employs TRBV11-2 and TRBJ2-7; weak D call: TRBD2 (6 bases). This CDR3 contains 18 residues. CDR1 and CDR2 (germline): SGHAT, FQNNGV. V dropped 0 bases and J dropped 2 bases, with 20 bases sitting between them. The CDR3 nucleotides read TGTGCCAGCAGCTTAGACCCCGTGGGTAGCGGAAACCCCTACGAGCAGTACTTC. Its protein is CASSLDPVGSGNPYEQYF. Full variable domain (rest looked up from reference TRBV11-2 and TRBJ2-7): EAGVAQSPRYKIIEKRQSVAFWCNPISGHATLYWYQQILGQGPKLLIQFQNNGVVDDSQLPKDRFSAERLKGVDSTLKIQPAKLEDSAVYLCASSLDPVGSGNPYEQYFGPGTRLTVT.

Regarding this clone: An end of the junction does not agree with germline; a read error may underlie this. As DNA, the CDR3 is TGTGCCAGTAGTAGGGGGACAGCCCAAGGGACCCAGTACTTC. It is translated as CASSRGTAQGTQYF. The chain is built from TRBV19 and TRBJ2-5; 7 bases map to TRBD1. CDR3 length: 14 residues. CDR1 and CDR2 (germline): LNHDA, SQIVND (reference sequence). The whole variable domain, remainder taken from reference TRBV19 and TRBJ2-5, is DGGITQSPKYLFRKEGQNVTLSCEQNLNHDAMYWYRQDPGQGLRLIYYSQIVNDFQKGDIAEGYSVSREKKESFPLTVTSAQKNPTAFYLCASSRGTAQGTQYFGPGTRLLVL.

The chain links TRBV5-1 to TRBJ2-5; TRBD2 agrees at 7 bases. The J segment lost 4 bases and the V segment lost 0 bases, leaving 9 bases of the junction unmatched. The CDR3 length is 16 residues. The germline V gene encodes CDR1 SGHRS and CDR2 YFSETQ. In DNA, the CDR3 is TGCGCCAGCAGCTTGGCCCCCGTGGCTAGCGGAGAGACCCAGTACTTC. Protein sequence: CASSLAPVASGETQYF.